The 32 T cell receptor beta chains presented below share a single source sample, sequenced in a study of blood T cell repertoires in COVID-19. Measured with immunoSEQ multiplex PCR; TCRdb has only the in-frame clones, and not every one. Of approximately 140,000 clones in the sample, 87% were seen once. Specimen: peripheral blood. These receptors all come from a woman in her sixties or seventies with active or convalescent COVID-19.

Turning to this clone: The junction shows a germline mismatch at one end, possibly a read error. The chain is built from TRBV7-7 and TRBJ2-5; 11 bases map to TRBD2. Germline lookup yields CDR1 SSHAT and CDR2 FNYEAQ (reference sequence). This CDR3 contains 15 residues. CDR3 sequence (DNA): TGTGCTAGCAGCTTAACGATAGCGGGGGGGTCGATGCTGTACTTC. Encoded protein: CASSLTIAGGSMLYF.

This chain joins TRBV25-1 and TRBJ1-1, with 7 bases identical to TRBD1. This CDR3 is built from 13 residues. The J segment lost 8 bases and the V segment lost 5 bases, leaving 8 bases of the junction unmatched. The germline V gene encodes CDR1 MGHDK and CDR2 SYGVNS. CDR3 in DNA: TGTGCCAGCAGTAACGACAGGGTCCGAGAAGCTTTCTTT. Amino acids: CASSNDRVREAFF.

The rearrangement joins TRBV6-1 to TRBJ1-1; TRBD1 is a possible D gene (5 bases). V lost 3 bases, J lost 0 bases, and 8 bases lay in between. The CDR3 extends over 14 amino acids. In germline, CDR1 is MNHNS, CDR2 SASEGT. The CDR3 spells CASSEAGMNTEAFF. DNA of the CDR3: TGTGCCAGCAGTGAGGCAGGGATGAACACTGAAGCTTTCTTT.

The chain employs TRBV29-1 and TRBJ1-2, with TRBD1 identical over 9 bases. V trimming: 3 bases; J trimming: 8 bases; junction bases outside the gene matches: 7. In germline, CDR1 is SQVTM, CDR2 ANQGSEA. The CDR3 extends over 13 amino acids. The CDR3 DNA is TGCAGCGTTGAGGGACAGGGTTATGGCGGCTACACCTTC. The encoded protein is CSVEGQGYGGYTF.

The genes are TRBV29-1 and TRBJ2-5, with 8 positions matching TRBD2. The CDR3 is 14 amino acids. The germline gives CDR1 SQVTM, CDR2 ANQGSEA. With 7 bases clipped from V and 2 bases from J, the junction kept 9 bases outside the gene matches. As DNA, the CDR3 is TGCAGCGGGAAGGGGCGGGGGGTTCAAGAGACCCAGTACTTC. Translated, it gives CSGKGRGVQETQYF. The full variable domain, its missing parts supplied by reference TRBV29-1 and TRBJ2-5, is SAVISQKPSRDICQRGTSLTIQCQVDSQVTMMFWYRQQPGQSLTLIATANQGSEATYESGFVIDKFPISRPNLTFSTLTVSNMSPEDSSIYLCSGKGRGVQETQYFGPGTRLLVL.

The rearrangement links TRBV19 to TRBJ1-6; D possibly corresponds to TRBD1 (5 bases). The CDR3 has 14 residues. The V and J ends lost 6 bases and 3 bases respectively, with 9 bases between them. Germline-derived CDR1 and CDR2 are LNHDA and SQIVND (reference sequence). The CDR3 nucleotides are TGTGCCAGTAGGTCGACAGACTATAATTCACCCCTCCACTTT. It yields the protein CASRSTDYNSPLHF.

The J gene is TRBJ2-5, the V gene TRBV6-2 or TRBV6-3; 7 positions agree with TRBD2. Germline V gene sequence: CDR1 MNHEY, CDR2 SVGEGT. The ends lost 2 bases at V and 0 bases at J; junction bases unmatched: 9. This CDR3 is built from 17 residues. This CDR3 reads CASSYGEAGLYQETQYF. The CDR3 nucleotides are TGTGCCAGCAGTTACGGGGAAGCGGGATTGTACCAAGAGACCCAGTACTTC.

This chain joins TRBV28 and TRBJ2-7; 7 nucleotides match TRBD2. V lost 11 bases and J lost 6; bases outside the gene matches: 10. This CDR3 region has 12 residues. Germline CDR1 and CDR2: MDHEN and SYDVKM. The CDR3 here is CALWRGRVEQYF. In DNA form, the CDR3 reads TGTGCCTTATGGCGGGGGAGAGTCGAGCAGTACTTC.

The V gene is TRBV10-3, the J gene TRBJ2-2, with 9 bases fitting TRBD1. V was clipped by 6 bases and J by 3 bases; unmatched bases: 5. The CDR3 runs 15 residues. The germline V gene has CDR1 ENHRY and CDR2 SYGVKD. CDR3 region: CAIRPTGGDTGELFF. In DNA form, the CDR3 reads TGTGCCATCAGACCTACAGGGGGCGACACCGGGGAGCTGTTTTTT.

The chain carries TRBV7-3 and TRBJ2-5; 7 nucleotides match TRBD1. V trimming: 4 bases; J trimming: 1 base; junction bases outside the gene matches: 12. The germline gives CDR1 SGHTA, CDR2 FQGTGA. The CDR3 sequence is 17 residues long. This chain's CDR3 is CASSSGAYRDSQETQYF. Written as DNA, the CDR3 is TGTGCCAGCAGCTCTGGGGCTTACCGGGACAGCCAAGAGACCCAGTACTTC.

The J gene is TRBJ2-5, the V gene TRBV5-5; D is perhaps TRBD2 (7 bases). Trimming removed 4 bases at V and 1 base at J, with 14 bases between. The CDR3 has 15 amino acids. Per the germline V gene, CDR1 is SGHKS and CDR2 is YYEKEE (reference sequence). CDR3 residues: CASSPGGLVQETQYF. In DNA, the CDR3 is TGTGCCAGCAGCCCGGGGGGCCTAGTCCAAGAGACCCAGTACTTC.

CDR3 sequence: CASSRTLTANTGELFF. The CDR3 DNA reads as TGTGCCAGCTCACGGACACTAACTGCGAACACCGGGGAGCTGTTTTTT. V is TRBV18 and J is TRBJ2-2; D is perhaps TRBD1 (5 bases). V was shortened by 4 bases and J by 0 bases, with 12 bases between the two germline ends. Germline V gene lookup returns CDR1 KGHSH and CDR2 LQKENI. The length of the CDR3 is 16 residues. Supplemented by reference TRBV18 and TRBJ2-2, the full variable domain reads NAGVMQNPRHLVRRRGQEARLRCSPMKGHSHVYWYRQLPEEGLKFMVYLQKENIIDESGMPKERFSAEFPKEGPSILRIQQVVRGDSAAYFCASSRTLTANTGELFFGEGSRLTVL.

V and J are TRBV11-2 and TRBJ2-3, with TRBD2 identical over 9 bases. After removal of 5 bases from V and 2 bases from J, the junction contained 8 bases not matched to a gene. Germline V gene data show CDR1 as SGHAT and CDR2 as FQNNGV. The CDR3 sequence is 16 residues long. The CDR3 loop is CASSRIAGAFTDTQYF. CDR3 bases: TGTGCCAGCAGCCGCATAGCGGGGGCCTTCACAGATACGCAGTATTTT.

This clone has only one observation. The chain recombines TRBV7-2 with TRBJ2-2, with 12 bases lining up with TRBD2. With V trimmed by 4 bases and J by 5 bases, 11 bases remained unmatched. This CDR3 has 18 amino acids. Germline V gene data show CDR1 as SGHTA and CDR2 as FQGNSA. The CDR3 loop reads CASSSTRYTSGGTGELFF. DNA of the CDR3: TGTGCCAGCAGCTCCACCCGATATACTAGCGGGGGGACCGGGGAGCTGTTTTTT. Variable domain in full (rest from reference TRBV7-2 and TRBJ2-2): GAGVSQSPSNKVTEKGKDVELRCDPISGHTALYWYRQSLGQGLEFLIYFQGNSAPDKSGLPSDRFSAERTGGSVSTLTIQRTQQEDSAVYLCASSSTRYTSGGTGELFFGEGSRLTVL.

V and J are TRBV3-1 (or the pseudogene TRBV3-2) and TRBJ1-2; a possible D gene is TRBD1 (5 bases). The CDR3 consists of 12 residues. Germline V gene data show CDR1 as LGHDT and CDR2 as YNNKEL (reference sequence). V lost 2 bases and J 5 bases, leaving 6 bases between the germline ends. The CDR3 is CASSQQGYGYTF. The CDR3 nucleotides read TGTGCCAGCAGCCAACAGGGTTATGGCTACACCTTC.

In DNA, the CDR3 is TGTGCCAGTAACCCAACAGGATCTAATTCACCCCTCCACTTT. It encodes CASNPTGSNSPLHF. The chain employs TRBV19 and TRBJ1-6; TRBD1 might be the D (5 bases). The germline V gene has CDR1 LNHDA and CDR2 SQIVND (reference sequence). V was clipped by 7 bases and J by 6 bases, with 13 bases between them. The CDR3 runs 14 residues. The variable domain in full, with the rest retrieved from reference TRBV19 and TRBJ1-6, is DGGITQSPKYLFRKEGQNVTLSCEQNLNHDAMYWYRQDPGQGLRLIYYSQIVNDFQKGDIAEGYSVSREKKESFPLTVTSAQKNPTAFYLCASNPTGSNSPLHFGNGTRLTVT.

CDR3 in DNA: TGTGCCAGCAGCCAAGATTCGGCAGGGGGGCAAAACACCATATATTTT. Translating it yields CASSQDSAGGQNTIYF. This sequence joins TRBV4-2 and TRBJ1-3, with 7 bases aligning to TRBD1. Germline V lookup: CDR1 LGHNA, CDR2 YNFKEQ. The ends lost 0 bases at V and 6 bases at J; junction bases unmatched: 8. The CDR3 length is 16 residues.

V and J are TRBV6-6 and TRBJ2-7, with D perhaps matching TRBD2 (5 bases). The V end was cut by 2 bases, the J end by 4 bases, with 18 bases between. Germline CDR1 and CDR2: MNHNY and SVGAGI (reference sequence). CDR3 size: 16 residues. CDR3 amino acids: CASSYLPGSKGYEQYF. The CDR3 bases are TGTGCCAGCAGTTACCTGCCGGGATCTAAAGGGTACGAGCAGTACTTC.

V usage is TRBV3-1 (or the pseudogene TRBV3-2) and J usage is TRBJ1-3; D gene uncertain. The CDR3 runs 13 residues. Germline V gene sequence: CDR1 LGHDT, CDR2 YNNKEL (reference sequence). The V gene lost 8 bases and the J gene lost 1 base, with 9 bases spanning the gap. This CDR3 reads CASRKESGNTIYF. The CDR3 DNA reads as TGTGCCAGCCGAAAGGAGTCTGGAAACACCATATATTTT.

The J gene is TRBJ1-6, the V gene TRBV4-3, with a weak D call TRBD1 (5 bases). The CDR3 covers 18 residues. Trimming stripped 0 bases from V and 2 bases from J, with 14 bases between. CDR1 LGHNA and CDR2 YSLEER come from the germline V gene. This chain's CDR3 is CASSQDRASGAYNSPLHF. Written as DNA, the CDR3 is TGCGCCAGCAGCCAAGACAGGGCGTCGGGAGCCTATAATTCACCCCTCCACTTT.

The chain has TRBV6-5 and TRBJ1-6; weak D call: TRBD1 (5 bases). The CDR3 is 14 residues long. The V end lost 5 bases, the J end lost 11 bases, and 16 bases lay between the germline ends. Germline assignment: CDR1 MNHEY and CDR2 SVGAGI. This CDR3 is CASSPEGRGTPLHF. The CDR3 DNA reads TGTGCCAGCAGTCCCGAGGGCCGGGGGACACCCCTCCACTTT.

This CDR3 is CASRRQGIGTEAFF. The CDR3 nucleotides are TGTGCCAGCAGAAGACAGGGCATCGGCACTGAAGCTTTCTTT. V is TRBV7-2 and J is TRBJ1-1; 7 nucleotides align to TRBD1. Germline V lookup: CDR1 SGHTA, CDR2 FQGNSA. V shed 6 bases and J 4 bases; nucleotides not matched to a gene: 8. This CDR3 contains 14 residues.

This chain joins TRBV29-1 and TRBJ2-5, with 8 bases identical to TRBD1. This CDR3 is 12 amino acids long. The J segment lost 2 bases and the V segment lost 6 bases, leaving 2 bases of the junction unmatched. Germline CDR1 SQVTM, CDR2 ANQGSEA. The CDR3 region has the DNA TGCAGCGTGCGGACAGGGCAAGAGACCCAGTACTTC. Translated: CSVRTGQETQYF.

The chain combines TRBV11-2 with TRBJ1-3; D remains unclear. V was shortened by 10 bases and J by 4 bases, with 17 bases between the two germline ends. Per germline, CDR1 SGHAT and CDR2 FQNNGV. This CDR3 spans 14 amino acids. The CDR3 protein is CATLTGYGGNTIYF. The DNA of the CDR3 is TGTGCCACCCTAACCGGGTATGGAGGAAACACCATATATTTT.

This chain uses TRBV3-1 (or the pseudogene TRBV3-2) with TRBJ1-3, with D perhaps matching TRBD1 (6 bases). The CDR3 length is 19 residues. Trimming cost V 1 base and J 1 base, with 20 bases left between them. Germline assignment: CDR1 LGHDT and CDR2 YNNKEL (reference sequence). The CDR3 protein is CASSQGRNGGLNSGNTIYF. The CDR3 region has the DNA TGTGCCAGCAGCCAAGGAAGGAACGGGGGGCTAAATTCTGGAAACACCATATATTTT.

The rearrangement links TRBV10-3 to TRBJ2-2, with D possibly TRBD1 on 6 matching bases. V was trimmed by 2 bases and J by 4 bases, leaving 8 bases between them. CDR1 ENHRY and CDR2 SYGVKD come from the germline V gene. This CDR3 spans 14 amino acids. The CDR3 reads CAISEEQGTGELFF. The CDR3 nucleotides are TGTGCCATCAGTGAGGAACAGGGCACCGGGGAGCTGTTTTTT.

V is TRBV4-3 and J is TRBJ2-4; 11 bases line up with TRBD1. Germline lookup yields CDR1 LGHNA and CDR2 YSLEER. The CDR3 covers 17 residues. V trimming: 4 bases; J trimming: 0 bases; junction bases outside the gene matches: 5. The CDR3 DNA reads as TGCGCCAGCAGCCGGGACAGGGGGATACTAGCCAAAAACATTCAGTACTTC. Encoded protein: CASSRDRGILAKNIQYF.

This chain joins TRBV19 and TRBJ1-1, with D possibly being TRBD1 (5 bases). The CDR3 is 14 residues long. The germline gives CDR1 LNHDA, CDR2 SQIVND (reference sequence). Trimming removed 5 bases from V and 8 bases from J, with 18 bases in between. CDR3 sequence (DNA): TGTGCCAGTAGTGCCTCCGGGACTACTACCGAAGCTTTCTTT. Amino acid sequence: CASSASGTTTEAFF.

The genes are TRBV19 and TRBJ1-5, with 7 bases fitting TRBD1. Germline-derived CDR1 and CDR2 are LNHDA and SQIVND (reference sequence). V lost 7 bases and J lost 5; bases outside the gene matches: 5. CDR3 length: 13 residues. The DNA for the CDR3 is TGTGCCAGTAACGGCCAGGGGGATCAGCCCCAGCATTTT. Protein product: CASNGQGDQPQHF.

The chain combines TRBV7-2 with TRBJ2-7; D possibly corresponds to TRBD2 (6 bases). The CDR3 extends over 15 amino acids. Germline-derived CDR1 and CDR2 are SGHTA and FQGNSA. The V end was cut by 1 base, the J end by 0 bases, with 10 bases between. As DNA, the CDR3 is TGTGCCAGCAGCTTAGTGGCGGGGAGCTCCTACGAGCAGTACTTC. This gives the protein CASSLVAGSSYEQYF.

The rearrangement links TRBV18 to TRBJ2-6, with D possibly matching TRBD1 (5 bases). CDR1 is KGHSH, CDR2 LQKENI, per germline. The CDR3 runs 16 residues. V lost 2 bases to trimming and J lost 2 bases, with 10 bases between them. CDR3 sequence: CASSPAQGAGANVLTF. CDR3 bases: TGTGCCAGCTCACCAGCGCAAGGGGCTGGGGCCAACGTCCTGACTTTC. The full variable domain, rest sourced from reference TRBV18 and TRBJ2-6, is NAGVMQNPRHLVRRRGQEARLRCSPMKGHSHVYWYRQLPEEGLKFMVYLQKENIIDESGMPKERFSAEFPKEGPSILRIQQVVRGDSAAYFCASSPAQGAGANVLTFGAGSRLTVL.

The rearrangement uses TRBV5-4 and TRBJ1-2; TRBD1 agrees at 7 bases. Germline trimming cut 2 bases from V and 1 base from J; bases unmatched to any gene: 8. The CDR3 is made up of 16 amino acids. Germline lookup yields CDR1 SGHNT and CDR2 YYREEE (reference sequence). The CDR3 nucleotides read TGTGCCAGCAGCTTAACAGGGGAGGCCTTTAACTATGGCTACACCTTC. Its protein is CASSLTGEAFNYGYTF.